This T cell receptor (beta chain) was profiled in a study of radiotherapy plus CTLA-4 blockade in lung cancer. Whole-study context: Disease control was present in under 35% of patients, and objective responses in roughly 17%. Broader study findings: Tumor-origin TCR clones grew in blood after radiotherapy plus ipilimumab. Per reports, early blood T cell clone dynamics, plus interferon-beta, forecast response most strongly.

Assay: immunoSEQ multiplex PCR; the TCRdb copy retains only in-frame clones and omits some. This table holds roughly 50,000 clones, 75% to 85% found once. Comments on this clone: Antigen unknown.

Germline-derived CDR1 and CDR2 are SGHRS and YFSETQ. The CDR3 totals 14 residues. The V gene end was trimmed by 0 bases and the J gene end by 5 bases; junction bases not matched to a gene: 4. Chemo-refractory metastatic non-small-cell lung cancer patients underwent focal radiation alongside CTLA-4 blockade with ipilimumab. The material was peripheral blood, obtained from a patient treated with radiotherapy plus ipilimumab. The J gene is TRBJ2-7, the V gene TRBV5-1, with 8 bases fitting TRBD2. This sequence was found in a human donor with non-small cell lung cancer who had stable disease on radiotherapy plus ipilimumab. The CDR3 reads CASSLGSGSHEQYF. CDR3 nucleotides: TGCGCCAGCAGCTTGGGGAGCGGGAGCCACGAGCAGTACTTC.